The 27 T cell receptor beta chains reported below all come from one sample, sequenced in a study of PD-1 blockade in classical Hodgkin lymphoma. Here immunoSEQ multiplex PCR was the method, and the copy in TCRdb shows in-frame clones only, minus some. The table lists tens of thousands of clones, 75% to 90% of them singletons. Relapse after autologous stem cell transplantation occurred in every patient, and brentuximab vedotin exposure varied. The input for sequencing was peripheral blood mononuclear cells (PBMCs), taken before the second cycle of nivolumab. Receptors were obtained from a human donor with classical Hodgkin lymphoma.

This clone is a singleton in its sample. The V gene is TRBV10-2, the J gene TRBJ1-4; D not resolved. This CDR3 comprises 11 residues. CDR1 is WSHSY and CDR2 is SAAADI in the germline V gene. V gave up 8 bases and J gave up 4 bases, with 5 bases separating them. This CDR3 reads CASQFNEKLFF. In nucleotides, the CDR3 is TGCGCCAGCCAGTTTAATGAAAAACTGTTTTTT.

This rearrangement joins TRBV2 to TRBJ2-3; TRBD2 is a possible D gene (6 bases). The V end lost 5 bases, the J end lost 1 base, and 13 bases lay between the germline ends. CDR3 length: 15 amino acids. Germline V gene data show CDR1 as SNHLY and CDR2 as FYNNEI. CDR3 DNA sequence: TGTGCCAGCAGTAAAATGGGGACTCGCACAGATACGCAGTATTTT. Amino acids: CASSKMGTRTDTQYF.

The chain carries TRBV5-1 and TRBJ1-1, with 8 bases that match TRBD1. Germline assignment: CDR1 SGHRS and CDR2 YFSETQ. The CDR3 extends over 13 amino acids. V was pared by 4 bases and J by 2 bases, with 1 base of the junction left unmatched. The CDR3 here is CASSGQGNTEAFF. DNA of the CDR3: TGCGCCAGCAGCGGACAGGGAAACACTGAAGCTTTCTTT. Complete variable domain (other parts from reference TRBV5-1 and TRBJ1-1): KAGVTQTPRYLIKTRGQQVTLSCSPISGHRSVSWYQQTPGQGLQFLFEYFSETQRNKGNFPGRFSGRQFSNSRSEMNVSTLELGDSALYLCASSGQGNTEAFFGQGTRLTVV.

The chain joins TRBV6-1 to TRBJ2-7; unclear D gene. The V end lost 3 bases, the J end lost 4 bases, and 16 bases lay between the germline ends. This CDR3 contains 15 residues. CDR1 is MNHNS and CDR2 is SASEGT in the germline V gene. CDR3 protein: CASSDGFFQAYEQYF. CDR3 coding DNA: TGTGCCAGCAGTGATGGTTTTTTTCAGGCATACGAGCAGTACTTC.

The chain recombines TRBV23-1 with TRBJ1-1, with a tentative D call TRBD1 (5 bases). TRBV23-1 is labeled an ORF, and its function is uncertain. Trimming cost V 2 bases and J 5 bases, with 18 bases left between them. This CDR3 has 16 amino acids. This chain's CDR3 is CASSQTLRGVGTEAFF. As DNA, the CDR3 is TGCGCCAGCAGTCAAACCCTCCGGGGGGTAGGGACTGAAGCTTTCTTT.

This chain links TRBV9 with TRBJ1-1, with D unresolved. V dropped 6 bases and J dropped 1 base, with 13 bases sitting between them. Germline V gene sequence: CDR1 SGDLS, CDR2 YYNGEE. The CDR3 length is 14 residues. The CDR3 coding sequence is TGTGCCAGCAAACTCTCCGGGGAGAACACTGAAGCTTTCTTT. Protein sequence: CASKLSGENTEAFF.

This chain uses TRBV4-2 with TRBJ1-1, with D possibly being TRBD1 (5 bases). Trimming left V 3 bases short and J 5 bases short, with 13 bases between. This CDR3 spans 14 amino acids. Per germline, CDR1 LGHNA and CDR2 YNFKEQ. CDR3 coding DNA: TGTGCCAGCAGCCAGGCCTCTGGGGGGACTGAAGCTTTCTTT. Protein sequence: CASSQASGGTEAFF.

This clone was observed once. The rearrangement links TRBV27 to TRBJ2-3, with TRBD2 matching over 10 bases. J was trimmed by 2 bases and V by 5 bases; bases with no gene match: 7. The germline V gene encodes CDR1 MNHEY and CDR2 SMNVEV (reference sequence). The CDR3 loop spans 16 amino acids. The CDR3 spells CASSLTSGTSTDTQYF. The CDR3 DNA is TGTGCCAGCAGTCTTACTAGCGGGACCTCCACAGATACGCAGTATTTT.

This clone was observed a single time. CDR3 sequence: CASSPRSAKNIQYF. The CDR3 DNA follows: TGTGCCAGCAGCCCTCGGAGCGCCAAAAACATTCAGTACTTC. J is TRBJ2-4 and V is TRBV5-8; the D is unclear. CDR3 length equals 14 residues. Trimming stripped 4 bases from V and 1 base from J, with 9 bases between. CDR1 SGHTS and CDR2 YDEGEE come from the germline V gene.

The chain joins TRBV19 to TRBJ2-7, with 9 bases lining up with TRBD2. The V and J ends lost 5 bases and 6 bases, in that order; junction bases with no gene match: 8. This CDR3 spans 14 amino acids. The germline gives CDR1 LNHDA, CDR2 SQIVND (reference sequence). The CDR3 nucleotides are TGTGCCAGTAGTGTAGCGGGAGTAAAGCCCGAGCAGTACTTC. Protein product: CASSVAGVKPEQYF.

The chain carries TRBV7-2 and TRBJ2-7; 8 positions match TRBD2. Per germline, CDR1 SGHTA and CDR2 FQGNSA. The junction had 4 bases not matched to a gene; V was cut back by 5 bases and J by 1 base. This CDR3 has 14 amino acids. CDR3 in DNA: TGTGCCAGCAGCCTCGGGGGGGGTTCCTACGAGCAGTACTTC. Translated, it gives CASSLGGGSYEQYF.

The chain employs TRBV7-9 and TRBJ2-5, with D maybe TRBD1 (5 bases). Looked up from germline, CDR1 is SEHNR and CDR2 is FQNEAQ (reference sequence). Trimming removed 5 bases at V and 1 base at J, with 8 bases between. The CDR3 totals 13 residues. The CDR3 region is CASSQTGQETQYF. Here the CDR3 DNA reads TGTGCCAGCAGCCAAACAGGCCAAGAGACCCAGTACTTC.

J is TRBJ1-3 and V is TRBV5-1, with D possibly matching TRBD1 (5 bases). V lost 5 bases to trimming and J lost 0 bases, with 15 bases between them. This CDR3 contains 16 residues. Germline CDR1 is SGHRS and CDR2 is YFSETQ. The CDR3 here is CASRRSDSTSGNTIYF. CDR3 in DNA: TGCGCCAGCAGACGCAGCGACAGCACCTCTGGAAACACCATATATTTT.

The chain links TRBV4-1 to TRBJ2-1; 7 bases align to TRBD2. Germline V CDR1 and CDR2: MGHRA, YSYEKL. Unmatched junction bases numbered 11, after V lost 3 bases and J lost 0 bases. The CDR3 extends over 18 amino acids. In nucleotides, the CDR3 is TGCGCCAGCAGCCATAGATCTCAAGCGGGGAGCTCCTACAATGAGCAGTTCTTC. Translating it yields CASSHRSQAGSSYNEQFF.

The V gene is TRBV11-2, the J gene TRBJ2-7, with TRBD1 matching 7 bases. After removal of 4 bases from V and 3 bases from J, the junction contained 3 bases not matched to a gene. There are 13 residues in the CDR3. Germline V gives CDR1 SGHAT, CDR2 FQNNGV. CDR3 nucleotides: TGTGCCAGCAGCTCTGGGACAGTCTACGAGCAGTACTTC. It codes for CASSSGTVYEQYF.

V gene TRBV14 combines with J gene TRBJ1-6; D may be TRBD1 (6 bases). The CDR3 runs to 16 residues. V gave up 1 base and J gave up 9 bases, with 16 bases separating them. Per the germline V gene, CDR1 is SGHDN and CDR2 is FVKESK. DNA for the CDR3: TGTGCCAGCAGCCAAGCGGCGAGGGGGGCCGGTTCACCCCTCCACTTT. The encoded protein is CASSQAARGAGSPLHF.

This clone was counted once. CDR3 nucleotides: TGTGCCAGCAGCCGCCGGGACAGCGCTACCTACGAGCAGTACTTC. It codes for CASSRRDSATYEQYF. The V gene is TRBV5-4, the J gene TRBJ2-7; 7 bases line up with TRBD1. The CDR3 totals 15 residues. V was pared by 4 bases and J by 2 bases, with 9 bases of the junction left unmatched. CDR1 and CDR2 (germline): SGHNT, YYREEE (reference sequence).

This clone has a single count. The V call is TRBV2, the J call TRBJ2-2; the match to TRBD1 covers 9 bases. The CDR3 sequence is 14 residues long. J gave up 5 bases and V 7 bases, and 5 bases lay outside the gene matches. Germline V gives CDR1 SNHLY, CDR2 FYNNEI. The CDR3 bases are TGTGCCAGCATGGTGGACAGGGGTACCGGGGAGCTGTTTTTT. Protein sequence: CASMVDRGTGELFF. Drawing the rest from reference TRBV2 and TRBJ2-2, the complete variable domain is EPEVTQTPSHQVTQMGQEVILRCVPISNHLYFYWYRQILGQKVEFLVSFYNNEISEKSEIFDDQFSVERPDGSNFTLKIRSTKLEDSAMYFCASMVDRGTGELFFGEGSRLTVL.

The chain is built from TRBV11-2 and TRBJ2-1, with TRBD1 as a possible D gene (5 bases). V was pared by 5 bases and J by 2 bases, with 13 bases between. CDR1 and CDR2 (germline): SGHAT, FQNNGV. The CDR3 consists of 15 residues. CDR3 region: CASSHSPGTYNEQFF. CDR3 nucleotides: TGTGCCAGCAGCCACAGCCCAGGGACCTACAATGAGCAGTTCTTC.

The J gene is TRBJ1-3, the V gene TRBV6-1; D is possibly TRBD1 (5 bases). The V end was cut by 1 base, the J end by 2 bases, with 9 bases between. The germline gives CDR1 MNHNS, CDR2 SASEGT. This CDR3 has 15 amino acids. CDR3 protein: CASSEVRGAGNTIYF. DNA of the CDR3: TGTGCCAGCAGTGAAGTCCGGGGGGCTGGAAACACCATATATTTT.

V gene TRBV5-6 combines with J gene TRBJ2-5; D is uncertain. Per the germline V gene, CDR1 is SGHDT and CDR2 is YYEEEE. The CDR3 is 14 residues long. Trimming removed 1 base at V and 0 bases at J, with 7 bases between. The CDR3 region is CASSLWANQETQYF. The CDR3 DNA sequence: TGTGCCAGCAGCTTGTGGGCCAACCAAGAGACCCAGTACTTC.

This sequence joins TRBV30 and TRBJ2-1; D gene unclear. There are 12 residues in the CDR3. Trimming left V 5 bases short and J 2 bases short, with 7 bases between. The germline CDR1 and CDR2 sequences are GTSNPN and SVGIG (reference sequence). The CDR3 reads CAWDLAYNEQFF. In DNA, the CDR3 is TGTGCCTGGGACTTGGCCTACAATGAGCAGTTCTTC.

This rearrangement joins TRBV6-8 to TRBJ2-7; D remains unclear. Trimming took off 2 bases at V and 0 bases at J, with 2 bases between the two ends. Germline V lookup: CDR1 MNHGY, CDR2 SAAAGT. The CDR3 contains 12 residues. The DNA for the CDR3 is TGTGCCAGCAGTTACCACTCCTACGAGCAGTACTTC. Protein sequence: CASSYHSYEQYF.

The chain recombines TRBV5-1 with TRBJ2-5; 7 positions match TRBD2. Germline loops: CDR1 SGHRS, CDR2 YFSETQ. There are 14 residues in the CDR3. Germline trimming cut 4 bases from V and 4 bases from J; bases unmatched to any gene: 7. The CDR3 region is CASSPGLAGETQYF. In DNA, the CDR3 is TGCGCCAGCAGCCCAGGGTTAGCGGGAGAGACCCAGTACTTC. Using reference TRBV5-1 and TRBJ2-5 for the parts outside the CDR3, the full variable domain is KAGVTQTPRYLIKTRGQQVTLSCSPISGHRSVSWYQQTPGQGLQFLFEYFSETQRNKGNFPGRFSGRQFSNSRSEMNVSTLELGDSALYLCASSPGLAGETQYFGPGTRLLVL.

The chain couples TRBV25-1 to TRBJ2-4, with TRBD1 matching over 7 bases. This CDR3 is 15 amino acids long. J lost 3 bases, V lost 7 bases, and 9 bases had no gene match. Germline CDR1 and CDR2: MGHDK and SYGVNS. The CDR3 DNA sequence: TGTGCCAGCACCACAAGCTACAGGGGCAAAAACATTCAGTACTTC. Amino acids: CASTTSYRGKNIQYF.

This chain uses TRBV14 with TRBJ1-3; no clear D gene. The CDR3 consists of 12 residues. Trimming stripped 1 base from V and 7 bases from J, with 5 bases between. The germline V gene has CDR1 SGHDN and CDR2 FVKESK. In DNA, the CDR3 is TGTGCCAGCAGCCAAGTATCGAACACCATATATTTT. Protein product: CASSQVSNTIYF. The complete variable domain, with remaining parts taken from reference TRBV14 and TRBJ1-3, reads EAGVTQFPSHSVIEKGQTVTLRCDPISGHDNLYWYRRVMGKEIKFLLHFVKESKQDESGMPNNRFLAERTGGTYSTLKVQPAELEDSGVYFCASSQVSNTIYFGEGSWLTVV.

In DNA form, the CDR3 reads TGCGCCAGCAGCTCACATGTAGCGGGAGCGTCCCCGGGGGAGACCCAGTACTTC. Translating gives CASSSHVAGASPGETQYF. The V and J genes are TRBV5-1 and TRBJ2-5, with 9 bases aligning to TRBD2. The V and J ends lost 3 bases and 5 bases, in that order; junction bases with no gene match: 17. Germline V gene sequence: CDR1 SGHRS, CDR2 YFSETQ. There are 18 residues in the CDR3.